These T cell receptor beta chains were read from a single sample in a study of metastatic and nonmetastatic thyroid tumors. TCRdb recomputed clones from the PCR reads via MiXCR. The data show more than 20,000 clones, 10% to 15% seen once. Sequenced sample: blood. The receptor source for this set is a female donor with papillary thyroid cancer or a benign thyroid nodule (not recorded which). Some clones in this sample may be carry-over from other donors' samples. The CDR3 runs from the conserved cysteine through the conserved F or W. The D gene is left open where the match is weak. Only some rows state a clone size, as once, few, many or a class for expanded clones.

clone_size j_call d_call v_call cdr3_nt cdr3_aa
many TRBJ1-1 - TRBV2 TGTGCCAGCAGTGGAATAGGGAACACTGAAGCTTTCTTT CASSGIGNTEAFF
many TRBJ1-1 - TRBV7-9 TGTGCCAGCAGCTTAGCGGGGACTGAAGCTTTCTTT CASSLAGTEAFF
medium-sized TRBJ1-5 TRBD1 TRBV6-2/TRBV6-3 TGTGCCAGCAGTTACACAGGGGAATCGATTCAGCCCCAGCATTTT CASSYTGESIQPQHF
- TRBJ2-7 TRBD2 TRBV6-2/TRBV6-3 TGTGCCAGCAGTTACTCGACTGTTAGCGGGACTAACGAGCAGTACTTC CASSYSTVSGTNEQYF
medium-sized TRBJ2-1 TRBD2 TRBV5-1 TGCGCCACGGGACTTAGCGGGAGCTCCTACAATGAGCAGTTCTTC CATGLSGSSYNEQFF
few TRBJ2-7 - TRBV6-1 TGTGCCAGCAGTGGATTGGGGGCAGCCTACGAGCAGTACTTC CASSGLGAAYEQYF
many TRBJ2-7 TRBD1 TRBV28 TGTGCCAGCAGCCAGGGGGATTACGAGCAGTACTTC CASSQGDYEQYF
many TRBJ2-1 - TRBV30 TGTGCCTGGAGTGTAGGCGGGGATGAGCAGTTCTTC CAWSVGGDEQFF
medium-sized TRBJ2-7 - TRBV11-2 TGTGCCAGCAGCTTAGCGGGCGGGGCCTACGAGCAGTACTTC CASSLAGGAYEQYF
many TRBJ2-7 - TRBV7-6 TGTGCCAGCAGCTTAGCTATTGGATACGAGCAGTACTTC CASSLAIGYEQYF
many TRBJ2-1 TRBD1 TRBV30 TGTGCCTGGGGGACAGGGGCTGCCAATGAGCAGTTCTTC CAWGTGAANEQFF
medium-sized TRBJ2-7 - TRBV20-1 TGCAGTGGCTACCGGGCACAGGACTACGAGCAGTACTTC CSGYRAQDYEQYF
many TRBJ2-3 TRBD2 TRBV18 TGTGCCAGCTCACTACTTAGTAGGACTAGCGCAGATACGCAGTATTTT CASSLLSRTSADTQYF
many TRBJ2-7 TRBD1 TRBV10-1 TGCGCCACTCCAGCGGTTAGGGGGCCCTCCTACGAGCAGTACTTC CATPAVRGPSYEQYF
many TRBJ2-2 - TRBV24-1 TGTGCCACCAGTGCGGGCCGAGGAGGGAACGGTAAGACCGGGGAGCTGTTTTTT CATSAGRGGNGKTGELFF
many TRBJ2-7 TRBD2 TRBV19 TGTGCCAGTAGTGGAACCGGGACTAGCACCTGGGAGCAGTACTTC CASSGTGTSTWEQYF
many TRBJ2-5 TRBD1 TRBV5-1 TGCGCCAGCAGCTTGGCCGGACAGGGGGGGGAGACCCAGTACTTC CASSLAGQGGETQYF
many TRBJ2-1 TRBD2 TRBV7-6 TGTGCCAGCAGCTTAGCGGAGGCGGGAGGACTTAATGAGCAGTTCTTC CASSLAEAGGLNEQFF
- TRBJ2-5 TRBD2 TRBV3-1 TGTGCCAGCAGCCTTAGGACTAGCGGCCAAGAGACCCAGTACTTC CASSLRTSGQETQYF
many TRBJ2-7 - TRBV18 TGTGCCAGCTCGCCAGGCCGGGAACCCTACGAGCAGTACTTC CASSPGREPYEQYF
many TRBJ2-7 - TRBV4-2 TGTGCCAGCAGCCAAGATCGGGGGAGTTTGGACGAGCAGTACTTC CASSQDRGSLDEQYF
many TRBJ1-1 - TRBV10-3 TGTGCCATCAGTGACTACTTAAGGGGTAGGGTCACTGAAGCTTTCTTT CAISDYLRGRVTEAFF
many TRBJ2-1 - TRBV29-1 TGCAGCGCCCGTATATACAATGAGCAGTTCTTC CSARIYNEQFF
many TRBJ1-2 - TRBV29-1 TGCAGCGTTGGCAGGAGTGACCTCTATGGCTACACCTTC CSVGRSDLYGYTF
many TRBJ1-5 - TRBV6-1 TGTGCCAGCAGTACCCGCCGGGGTGATCAGCCCCAGCATTTT CASSTRRGDQPQHF
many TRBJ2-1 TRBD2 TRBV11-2 TGTGCCAGCAGCTCAACCCCGGGGGGTCTCTGGGGGGAGCAGTTCTTC CASSSTPGGLWGEQFF
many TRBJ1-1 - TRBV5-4 TGTGCCAGCAGCGCGATGGGTACTGAAGCTTTCTTT CASSAMGTEAFF
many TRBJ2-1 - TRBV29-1 TGCAGCGTTGACCGGGACGCCCACAATGAGCAGTTCTTC CSVDRDAHNEQFF
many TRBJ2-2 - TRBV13 TGTGCCAGTGGGACACTATCGAACACCGGGGAGCTGTTTTTT CASGTLSNTGELFF
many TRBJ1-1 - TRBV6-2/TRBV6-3 TGTGCCAGCAGTACCTCGGGGGCGCGGGGAGCTTTCTTT CASSTSGARGAFF
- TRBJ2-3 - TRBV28 TGTGCCAGCGGGCGACTAGGGGGTGCAGATACGCAGTATTTT CASGRLGGADTQYF
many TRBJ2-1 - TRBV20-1 TGCAGTGCTAGAGATCTCGCGGGGTCCTACAATGAGCAGTTCTTC CSARDLAGSYNEQFF
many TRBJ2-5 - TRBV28 TGTGCCAGCAGTTTATTCAGAAACCAAGAGACCCAGTACTTC CASSLFRNQETQYF
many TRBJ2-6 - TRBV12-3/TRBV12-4 TGTGCCAGCAGGTCGAGCTCTGGGGCCAACGTCCTGACTTTC CASRSSSGANVLTF
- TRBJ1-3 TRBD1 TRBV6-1 TGTGCCAGCAGTCCCCCGACAGGGGGCTCTGGAAATACCATATATTTT CASSPPTGGSGNTIYF
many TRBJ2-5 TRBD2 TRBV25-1 TGTGCCAGCACCGCCCTTGCCCAACTAGCGGGAGGTATAGGAGAGACCCAGTACTTC CASTALAQLAGGIGETQYF
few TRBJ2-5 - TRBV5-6 TGTGCCAGCAGCTTAGACGGGATTCAAGAGACACAGTACTTC CASSLDGIQETQYF
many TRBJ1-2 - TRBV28 TGTGCCAGCAGTTACTCCAGAAACTATGGCTACACCTTC CASSYSRNYGYTF
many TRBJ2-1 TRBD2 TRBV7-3 TGTGCCAGCAGCCCGTCGGGACTAGCGGGAACCAATGAGCAGTTCTTC CASSPSGLAGTNEQFF
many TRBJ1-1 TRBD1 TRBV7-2 TGTGCCAGCAGTTGGACAGGGGACACTGAAGCTTTCTTT CASSWTGDTEAFF